This entry features one T cell receptor beta chain sequence. Its cognate antigen is unknown. The data originate from a study of T cells after yellow fever vaccination. Study summary: Preparation of the low-cell-number fractions used SMART-Seq v4 Ultra Low Input.

The CDR3 covers 16 residues. The V end was cut by 5 bases, the J end by 0 bases, with 14 bases between. Germline V gives CDR1 SGHTA, CDR2 FQGNSA. Template switching by 5'RACE produced TCR cDNA, adding a universal primer site and UMIs. TCRdb used MiXCR to reprocess the 5' RACE reads, holding one entry per CDR3 protein. This table holds around 330,000 distinct CDR3 sequences, roughly 3.5% found once. Study results and limitations: Although most clonotypes did not, a small share appeared in both CD4 and CD8 compartments. Peaking on day 5 versus 15, the secondary response was faster but weaker.

This TCR was recovered from a man aged 18 to 29 who received the YFV17D yellow fever vaccine. The V and J genes are TRBV7-2 and TRBJ2-1; tentatively, D is TRBD2 (6 bases). The starting material was PBMCs, obtained on the day of the yellow fever booster vaccination. CDR3 sequence (DNA): TGTGCCAGCAGCCAGGGACTGGGGAGCTCCTACAATGAGCAGTTCTTC. Amino acids: CASSQGLGSSYNEQFF.